This T cell receptor (beta chain) was captured in a study of blood T cell repertoires in COVID-19. Across the study: Acute-phase and convalescent COVID-19 samples originated in the United States, Italy and Spain. Sources were T cells, B-cell-depleted T cells, or PBMCs; the material itself was cDNA or gDNA.

Original methodology: Amplification with reference gene primers provided the estimates of nucleated cell counts. Libraries were prepared by immunoSEQ multiplex PCR; TCRdb keeps only in-frame clonotypes and omits some of them. V and J calls and clone size are copied from that table; D and trimming were computed from the DNA. The sample includes under 300,000 clones, approximately 83% of them seen just once. CDR1 and CDR2 from the germline V gene are LNHNV and YYDKDF (reference sequence). The V end was cut by 5 bases, the J end by 0 bases, with 14 bases between. CDR3 length: 15 amino acids. Recovered status in Cohort 3 required two negative PCRs, clearance, or symptom resolution.

Sequencing was done on a sample of PBMCs or T cells enriched from blood (not recorded which). The chain is built from TRBV15 and TRBJ2-7; perhaps TRBD1 as D (6 bases). This clonotype was obtained from a woman aged 45-65 years who had recovered from COVID-19. CDR3 DNA: TGTGCCACCAGCCCCGACAGGCCGAGCTCCTACGAGCAGTACTTC. Amino acids: CATSPDRPSSYEQYF.